This record covers a single TCR beta chain. Its antigen is currently not known. There are no base qualities to consult, and no much larger clone falls within one base. The germline V gene gives CDR1 as MRHNA and CDR2 as SNTAGT. Ends trimmed: V by 0 bases, J by 0 bases; bases unmatched to a gene: 2. The CDR3 numbers 16 residues from cysteine through phenylalanine. Only CDR3 DNA is held: 48 bases, read in frame from base 1. This entry belongs to a study of blood T cell repertoires in COVID-19 (dated by TCRdb to 2019 to 2021). Context from the whole study: The collaborator samples originated in the United States, Italy and Spain and spanned the acute and convalescent phases of COVID-19. The prospective study material was composed of cDNA or gDNA derived from T cells, B-cell-depleted T cells, or PBMCs. The dataset comprised deeply sampled blood TCRbeta repertoires from subjects exposed to, actively infected with, or recovered from COVID-19. A freely available public database, intended as a resource for researchers studying the immune response to SARS-CoV-2, is where the repertoires were released. The samples were drawn from two sources: the first 160 participants of the ongoing ImmuneRACE study, and about 1,300 subjects contributed by 6 global collaborators. Sample metadata almost always included a de-identified subject ID, COVID-19 status, age in years and sex. Where available, HLA class I and class II types were obtained from metadata supplied by the sample provider rather than from assay-based typing. Summary of the overall study and its limitations: The quantity of clinical and demographic metadata differed by source and by participant and was supplied without curation.

TCRbeta CDR3 regions were amplified from genomic DNA using the immunoSEQ Assay, a bias-controlled multiplex PCR. Processing in the source paper ran as follows. Nucleated cell counts per sample were estimated from amplification of reference gene primers within the assay. Sequence reads were collapsed and filtered to measure the absolute abundance of every unique TCRbeta CDR3 rearrangement. For each sample, productive Simpson clonality was calculated by taking the square root of Simpson's diversity index across productive rearrangements. In its TCRdb copy, this immuneACCESS table keeps in-frame sequences only and misses some clones. Where compared with another copy, unresolved V genes explain less than half of these, and the others have no known cause. That table supplies the V and J calls and clone size; D and trimming were determined from the DNA. A total of tens of thousands of clones appear in this sample, approximately 79% of them only once. The ten largest clones add up to roughly 10% of the sample.

Each collaborating institution followed its own protocols to collect whole blood in K2EDTA tubes. For TCRbeta analysis, collaborator samples were shipped as frozen whole blood, as isolated PBMCs, or as DNA extracted from either sample type. The chain couples TRBV6-4 to TRBJ2-3, with 8 junctional bases fitting TRBD2. The sequence derives from a human donor in a cohort sampled during active COVID-19. The sequencing input was peripheral blood. The nucleotide sequence is TGTGCCAGCAGTGACTCGGCTAGCGGGAGCACAGATACGCAGTATTTT. It specifies CASSDSASGSTDTQYF.